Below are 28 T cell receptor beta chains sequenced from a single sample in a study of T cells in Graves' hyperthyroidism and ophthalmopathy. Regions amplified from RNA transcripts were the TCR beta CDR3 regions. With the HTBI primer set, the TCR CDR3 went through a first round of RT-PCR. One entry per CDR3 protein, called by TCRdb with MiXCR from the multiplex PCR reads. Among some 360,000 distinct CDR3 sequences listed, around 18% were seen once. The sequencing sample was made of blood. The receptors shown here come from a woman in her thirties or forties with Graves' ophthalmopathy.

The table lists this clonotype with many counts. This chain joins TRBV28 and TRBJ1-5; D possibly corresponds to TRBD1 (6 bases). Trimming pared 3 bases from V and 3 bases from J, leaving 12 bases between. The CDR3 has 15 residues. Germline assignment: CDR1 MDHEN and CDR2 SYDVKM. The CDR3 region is CASSFSRGINQPQHF. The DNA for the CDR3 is TGTGCCAGCAGTTTTAGCAGGGGTATCAATCAGCCCCAGCATTTT.

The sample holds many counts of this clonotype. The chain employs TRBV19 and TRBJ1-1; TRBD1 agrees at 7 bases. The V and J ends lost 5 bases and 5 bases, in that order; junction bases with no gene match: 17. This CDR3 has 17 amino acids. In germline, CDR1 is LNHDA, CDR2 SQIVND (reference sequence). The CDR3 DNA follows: TGTGCCAGTAGTTCTCAAGACAGGGACTTCCGGGATACTGAAGCTTTCTTT. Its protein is CASSSQDRDFRDTEAFF.

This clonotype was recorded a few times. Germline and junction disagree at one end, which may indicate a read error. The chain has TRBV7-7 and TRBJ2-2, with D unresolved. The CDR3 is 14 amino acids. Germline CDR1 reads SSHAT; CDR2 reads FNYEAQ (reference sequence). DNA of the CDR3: TGTGCTAGCAGCTTAGGCCAGTACACCGGGGAGCTGTTTTTT. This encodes CASSLGQYTGELFF.

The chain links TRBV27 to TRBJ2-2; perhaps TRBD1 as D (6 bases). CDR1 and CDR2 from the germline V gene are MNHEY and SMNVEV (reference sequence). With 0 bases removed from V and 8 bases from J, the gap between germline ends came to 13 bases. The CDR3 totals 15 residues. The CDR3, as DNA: TGTGCCAGCAGTTTATCCTATGGGGGCGGAGGGGAGCTGTTTTTT. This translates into CASSLSYGGGGELFF.

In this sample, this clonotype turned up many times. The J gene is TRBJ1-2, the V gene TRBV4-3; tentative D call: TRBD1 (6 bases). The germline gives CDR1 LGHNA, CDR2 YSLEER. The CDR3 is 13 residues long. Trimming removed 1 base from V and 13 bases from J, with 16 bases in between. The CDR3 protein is CASSQVSAGGRTF. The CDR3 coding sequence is TGCGCCAGCAGCCAAGTTTCAGCCGGGGGCCGCACCTTC.

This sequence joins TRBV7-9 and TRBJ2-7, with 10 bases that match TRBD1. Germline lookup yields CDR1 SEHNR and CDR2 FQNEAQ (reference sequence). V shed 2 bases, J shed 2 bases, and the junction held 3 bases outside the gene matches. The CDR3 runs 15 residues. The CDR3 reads CASSLRQGATYEQYF. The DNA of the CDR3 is TGTGCCAGCAGCTTACGACAGGGGGCTACCTACGAGCAGTACTTC.

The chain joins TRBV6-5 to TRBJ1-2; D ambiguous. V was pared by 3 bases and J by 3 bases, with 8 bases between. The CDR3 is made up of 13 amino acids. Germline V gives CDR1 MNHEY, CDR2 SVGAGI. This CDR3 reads CASSYERYYGYTF. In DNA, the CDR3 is TGTGCCAGCAGTTATGAAAGATACTATGGCTACACCTTC.

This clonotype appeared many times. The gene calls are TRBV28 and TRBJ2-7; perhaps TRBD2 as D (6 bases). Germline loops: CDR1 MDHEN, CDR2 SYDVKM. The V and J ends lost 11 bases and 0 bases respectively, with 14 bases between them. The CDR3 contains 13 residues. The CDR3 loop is CAGRDGSSYEQYF. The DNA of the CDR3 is TGTGCCGGACGGGACGGGAGCTCCTACGAGCAGTACTTC.

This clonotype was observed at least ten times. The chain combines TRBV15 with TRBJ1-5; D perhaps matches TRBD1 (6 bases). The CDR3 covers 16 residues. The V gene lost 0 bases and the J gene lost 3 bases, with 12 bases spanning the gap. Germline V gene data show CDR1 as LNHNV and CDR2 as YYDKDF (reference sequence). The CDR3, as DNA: TGTGCCACCAGCAGAGATCTCGGACAGCCCAATCAGCCCCAGCATTTT. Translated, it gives CATSRDLGQPNQPQHF.

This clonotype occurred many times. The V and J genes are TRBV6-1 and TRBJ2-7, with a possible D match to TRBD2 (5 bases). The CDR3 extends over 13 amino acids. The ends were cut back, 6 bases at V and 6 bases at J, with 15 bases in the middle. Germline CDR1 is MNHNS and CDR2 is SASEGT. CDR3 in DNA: TGTGCCAGCAGAGAGGCCGGACTGGGCGAGCAGTACTTC. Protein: CASREAGLGEQYF.

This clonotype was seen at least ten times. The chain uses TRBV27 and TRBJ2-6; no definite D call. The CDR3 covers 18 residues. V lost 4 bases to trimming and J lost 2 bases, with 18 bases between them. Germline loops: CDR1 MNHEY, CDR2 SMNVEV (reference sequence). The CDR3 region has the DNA TGTGCCAGCAGTTCAGACCGTTTACTCCGGACTGGGGCCAACGTCCTGACTTTC. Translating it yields CASSSDRLLRTGANVLTF.

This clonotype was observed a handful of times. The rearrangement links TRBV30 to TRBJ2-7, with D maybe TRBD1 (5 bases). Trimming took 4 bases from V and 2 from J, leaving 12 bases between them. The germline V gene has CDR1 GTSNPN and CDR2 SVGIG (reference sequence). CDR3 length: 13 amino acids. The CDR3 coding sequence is TGTGCCTGGAAGGAAGTAGGGGCCTACGAGCAGTACTTC. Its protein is CAWKEVGAYEQYF.

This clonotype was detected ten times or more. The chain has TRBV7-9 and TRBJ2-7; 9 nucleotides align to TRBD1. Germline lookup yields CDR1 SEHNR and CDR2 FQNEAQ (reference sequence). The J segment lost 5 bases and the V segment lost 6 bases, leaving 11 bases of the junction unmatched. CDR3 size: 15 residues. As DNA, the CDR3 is TGTGCCAGCAGACCTACCGGGACAGGGATCAACGAGCAGTACTTC. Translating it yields CASRPTGTGINEQYF.

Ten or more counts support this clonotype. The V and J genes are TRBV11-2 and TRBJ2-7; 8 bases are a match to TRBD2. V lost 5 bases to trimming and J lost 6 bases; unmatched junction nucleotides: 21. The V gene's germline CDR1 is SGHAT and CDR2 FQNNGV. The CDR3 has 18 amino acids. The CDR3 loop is CASSPGAEWREDIPEQYF. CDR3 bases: TGTGCCAGCAGCCCAGGAGCTGAGTGGCGGGAGGATATCCCCGAGCAGTACTTC.

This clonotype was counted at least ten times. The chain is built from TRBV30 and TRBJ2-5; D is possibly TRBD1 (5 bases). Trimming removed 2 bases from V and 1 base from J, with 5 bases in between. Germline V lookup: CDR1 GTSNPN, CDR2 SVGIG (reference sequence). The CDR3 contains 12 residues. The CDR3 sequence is CAWSRGQETQYF. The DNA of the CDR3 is TGTGCCTGGAGTAGGGGCCAAGAGACCCAGTACTTC.

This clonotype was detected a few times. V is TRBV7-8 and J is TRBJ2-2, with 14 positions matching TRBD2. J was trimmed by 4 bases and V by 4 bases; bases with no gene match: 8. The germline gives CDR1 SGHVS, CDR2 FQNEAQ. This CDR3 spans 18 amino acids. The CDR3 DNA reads TGTGCCAGCAGCTCCGAGACTAGCGGGAGGGCCGGCACCGGGGAGCTGTTTTTT. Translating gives CASSSETSGRAGTGELFF.

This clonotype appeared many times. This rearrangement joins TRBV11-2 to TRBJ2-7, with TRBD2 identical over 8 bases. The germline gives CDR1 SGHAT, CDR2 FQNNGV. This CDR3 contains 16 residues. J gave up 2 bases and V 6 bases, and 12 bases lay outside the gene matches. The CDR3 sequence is CASSHNHSGTPYEQYF. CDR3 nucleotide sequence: TGTGCCAGCAGTCATAATCATAGCGGGACCCCCTACGAGCAGTACTTC.

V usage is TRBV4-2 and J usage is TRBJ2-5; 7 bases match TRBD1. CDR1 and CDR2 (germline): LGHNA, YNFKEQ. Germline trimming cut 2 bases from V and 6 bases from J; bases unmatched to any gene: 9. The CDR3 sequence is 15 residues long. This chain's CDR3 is CASSQYRGRNQTQYF. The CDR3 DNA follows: TGTGCCAGCAGCCAATACAGGGGTAGGAATCAGACCCAGTACTTC.

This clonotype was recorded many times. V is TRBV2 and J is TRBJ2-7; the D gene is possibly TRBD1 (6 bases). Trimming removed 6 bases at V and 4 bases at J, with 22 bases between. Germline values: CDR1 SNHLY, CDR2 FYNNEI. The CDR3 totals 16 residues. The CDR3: CASSLGQSLMRYEQYF. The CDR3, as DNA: TGTGCCAGCAGCCTCGGACAGAGTCTCATGAGGTACGAGCAGTACTTC.

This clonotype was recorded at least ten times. The CDR3 is CASRQTGSYGYTF. The CDR3 bases are TGTGCCAGCAGACAAACAGGCTCCTATGGCTACACCTTC. The V gene is TRBV27, the J gene TRBJ1-2; D is perhaps TRBD1 (5 bases). The CDR3 is 13 residues long. V shed 6 bases and J shed 4 bases, with 12 bases lying between them. Per the germline V gene, CDR1 is MNHEY and CDR2 is SMNVEV (reference sequence).

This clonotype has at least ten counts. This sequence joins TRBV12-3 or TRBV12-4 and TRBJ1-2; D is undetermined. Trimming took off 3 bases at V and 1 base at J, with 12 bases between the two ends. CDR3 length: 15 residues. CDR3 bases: TGTGCCAGCAGTTTGCGAGCCGACAATAACTATGGCTACACCTTC. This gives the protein CASSLRADNNYGYTF.

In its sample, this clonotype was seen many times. The DNA of the CDR3 is TGTGCCAGCAGTTTAATTAGGTCGCCTGGCTCCTACGAGCAGTACTTC. Protein sequence: CASSLIRSPGSYEQYF. The chain carries TRBV28 and TRBJ2-7; no clear D gene. V lost 2 bases and J lost 0, with 14 bases in between. The CDR3 has 16 residues. The germline gives CDR1 MDHEN, CDR2 SYDVKM.

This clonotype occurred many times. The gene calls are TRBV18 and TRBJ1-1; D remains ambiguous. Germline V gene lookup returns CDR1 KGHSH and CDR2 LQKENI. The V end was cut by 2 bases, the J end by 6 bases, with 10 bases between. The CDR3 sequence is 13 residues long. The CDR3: CASSPAPRAEAFF. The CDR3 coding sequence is TGTGCCAGCTCACCAGCTCCCCGGGCTGAAGCTTTCTTT.

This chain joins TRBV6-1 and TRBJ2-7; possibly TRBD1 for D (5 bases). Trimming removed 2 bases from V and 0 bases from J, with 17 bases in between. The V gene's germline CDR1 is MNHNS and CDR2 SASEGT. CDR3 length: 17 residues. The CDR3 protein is CASSELYGPDISYEQYF. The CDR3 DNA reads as TGTGCCAGCAGTGAACTATATGGTCCGGACATCTCCTACGAGCAGTACTTC.

DNA of the CDR3: TGTGCCAGCAGCGGACCGGGATCCTACAATGAGCAGTTCTTC. Its protein is CASSGPGSYNEQFF. The rearrangement joins TRBV2 to TRBJ2-1, with D tentatively TRBD2 (5 bases). This CDR3 region has 14 residues. Per germline, CDR1 SNHLY and CDR2 FYNNEI. V shed 6 bases and J shed 1 base, with 10 bases lying between them.

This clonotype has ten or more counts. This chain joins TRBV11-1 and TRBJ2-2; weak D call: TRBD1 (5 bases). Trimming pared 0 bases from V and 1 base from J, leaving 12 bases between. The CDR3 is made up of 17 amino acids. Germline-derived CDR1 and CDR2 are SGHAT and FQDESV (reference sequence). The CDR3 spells CASSLAADTLNTGELFF. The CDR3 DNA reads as TGTGCCAGCAGCTTAGCTGCGGACACCTTGAACACCGGGGAGCTGTTTTTT.

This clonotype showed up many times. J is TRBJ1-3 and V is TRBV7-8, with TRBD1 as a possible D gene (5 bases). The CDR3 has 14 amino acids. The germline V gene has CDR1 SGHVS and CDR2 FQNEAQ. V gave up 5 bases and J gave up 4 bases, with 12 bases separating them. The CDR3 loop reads CASSLDRTGNTIYF. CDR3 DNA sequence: TGTGCCAGCAGCCTCGACCGGACAGGAAACACCATATATTTT.

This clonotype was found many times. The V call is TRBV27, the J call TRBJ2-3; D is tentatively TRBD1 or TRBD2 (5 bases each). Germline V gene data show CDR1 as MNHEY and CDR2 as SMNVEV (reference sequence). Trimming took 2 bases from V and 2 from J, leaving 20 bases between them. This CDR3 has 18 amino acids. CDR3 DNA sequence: TGTGCCAGCAGTTTAGTAGGGGCCAGCGGATCGAACACAGATACGCAGTATTTT. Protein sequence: CASSLVGASGSNTDTQYF.